This passage covers 28 T cell receptor beta chains from one sample sequenced in a study of control samples from healthy donors and cancer patients. Clones were sequenced by immunoSEQ multiplex PCR, and TCRdb holds only the in-frame ones, with some missing. The repertoire includes about 410,000 clones, about nine tenths of them detected once, and about 6.3% sits in the top ten. Sample: PBMCs. These receptors all come from a man between 35 and 55 years old with head and neck cancer.

The chain uses TRBV4-3 and TRBJ1-1; D remains ambiguous. The ends were cut back, 2 bases at V and 3 bases at J, with 7 bases in the middle. The CDR3 consists of 13 residues. Germline V gives CDR1 LGHNA, CDR2 YSLEER. CDR3 bases: TGCGCCAGCAGCCAAACCCTGGACACTGAAGCTTTCTTT. Translated, it gives CASSQTLDTEAFF.

The chain uses TRBV9 and TRBJ2-5, with D perhaps assigned TRBD1 or TRBD2 (5 bases each). The CDR3 length is 15 residues. CDR1 is SGDLS and CDR2 is YYNGEE in the germline V gene. Trimming pared 4 bases from V and 2 bases from J, leaving 15 bases between. This CDR3 is CASSYTGARQETQYF. As DNA, the CDR3 is TGTGCCAGCAGCTATACCGGGGCCCGGCAAGAGACCCAGTACTTC.

The rearrangement uses TRBV11-2 and TRBJ2-7, with D hard to call. In germline, CDR1 is SGHAT, CDR2 FQNNGV. Trimming took off 5 bases at V and 4 bases at J, with 12 bases between the two ends. The CDR3 is made up of 13 amino acids. DNA for the CDR3: TGTGCCAGCAGCCGGTTGATAGAATACGAGCAGTACTTC. Translation: CASSRLIEYEQYF.

The chain is built from TRBV11-1 and TRBJ1-1; D is unresolved. The V gene lost 5 bases and the J gene lost 0 bases, with 16 bases spanning the gap. The germline V gene encodes CDR1 SGHAT and CDR2 FQDESV (reference sequence). There are 16 residues in the CDR3. The CDR3 protein is CASSGGFSGMNTEAFF. CDR3 bases: TGTGCCAGCAGCGGCGGTTTCAGCGGAATGAACACTGAAGCTTTCTTT.

This clone was observed a few times. V usage is TRBV7-9 and J usage is TRBJ2-6, with D possibly matching TRBD1 (5 bases). This CDR3 has 19 amino acids. Germline CDR1 reads SEHNR; CDR2 reads FQNEAQ (reference sequence). V was cut by 2 bases and J by 0 bases, with 17 bases left in between. In DNA, the CDR3 is TGTGCCAGCAGCTTATGGGCCGACAGCTGGAACTCTGGGGCCAACGTCCTGACTTTC. This translates into CASSLWADSWNSGANVLTF.

Here the CDR3 reads CASSLVQRGTTTEFF. The CDR3 bases are TGTGCCAGCAGTTTAGTACAGCGAGGCACTACCACGGAGTTCTTC. The chain employs TRBV28 and TRBJ2-1; no reliable D call. V was cut by 2 bases and J by 14 bases, with 22 bases left in between. Germline V gives CDR1 MDHEN, CDR2 SYDVKM. CDR3 length: 15 residues.

The chain has TRBV9 and TRBJ1-2; 9 nucleotides match TRBD1. V dropped 4 bases and J dropped 9; count of bases not matched to a gene: 7. The CDR3 has 13 amino acids. Per the germline V gene, CDR1 is SGDLS and CDR2 is YYNGEE. CDR3 region: CASSFRDRDSYTF. CDR3 nucleotide sequence: TGTGCCAGCAGCTTCCGGGACAGGGATAGCTACACCTTC. Full variable domain (missing parts from reference TRBV9 and TRBJ1-2): DSGVTQTPKHLITATGQRVTLRCSPRSGDLSVYWYQQSLDQGLQFLIQYYNGEERAKGNILERFSAQQFPDLHSELNLSSLELGDSALYFCASSFRDRDSYTFGSGTRLTVV.

This clone was observed once. V gene TRBV18 combines with J gene TRBJ2-7; D is perhaps TRBD2 (6 bases). The CDR3 length is 14 residues. Trimming left V 6 bases short and J 3 bases short, with 15 bases between. Germline lookup yields CDR1 KGHSH and CDR2 LQKENI. Here the CDR3 DNA reads TGTGCCAGCTCGGCGGGAAGAAGTTTCTACGAGCAGTACTTC. Protein product: CASSAGRSFYEQYF.

Here the CDR3 DNA reads TGTGCCAGCAGTTACGAGGCTAGCGGAAATGAGCAGTTCTTC. Its protein product is CASSYEASGNEQFF. The chain joins TRBV6-5 to TRBJ2-1; TRBD2 aligns across 7 bases. CDR3 length equals 14 residues. Germline V gene lookup returns CDR1 MNHEY and CDR2 SVGAGI. Germline trimming cut 2 bases from V and 7 bases from J; bases unmatched to any gene: 5.

The J gene is TRBJ2-2, the V gene TRBV6-2 or TRBV6-3, with 7 positions matching TRBD1. CDR1 is MNHEY and CDR2 is SVGEGT in the germline V gene. The ends lost 2 bases at V and 1 base at J; junction bases unmatched: 1. This CDR3 is 15 amino acids long. The CDR3 is CASSYGTVNTGELFF. The DNA for the CDR3 is TGTGCCAGCAGTTACGGGACAGTGAACACCGGGGAGCTGTTTTTT.

The chain joins TRBV9 to TRBJ2-2; no clear D gene. This CDR3 is built from 16 residues. V was cut by 0 bases and J by 4 bases, with 13 bases left in between. Germline V gene lookup returns CDR1 SGDLS and CDR2 YYNGEE. The CDR3 DNA is TGTGCCAGCAGCGTAGAGGGTAGTCTCTCCACCGGGGAGCTGTTTTTT. It codes for CASSVEGSLSTGELFF.

In its sample, this clone was seen a few times. The identical CDR3 is also encoded by other nucleotide sequences in the sample. The chain couples TRBV10-3 to TRBJ2-7, with D hard to call. Germline loops: CDR1 ENHRY, CDR2 SYGVKD. CDR3 length: 11 amino acids. Trimming removed 5 bases from V and 3 bases from J, with 5 bases in between. CDR3 protein: CAISRDYEQYF. For the CDR3, the DNA is TGTGCCATCAGTAGGGACTACGAGCAGTACTTC.

The gene calls are TRBV29-1 and TRBJ2-2; D is possibly TRBD2 (6 bases). Trimming left V 4 bases short and J 5 bases short, with 17 bases between. From germline, CDR1 is SQVTM and CDR2 ANQGSEA. The CDR3 totals 15 residues. CDR3: CSVVPAGRRTGELFF. The DNA of the CDR3 is TGCAGCGTTGTTCCAGCCGGGAGACGAACCGGGGAGCTGTTTTTT.

The chain links TRBV6-5 to TRBJ2-1; 10 bases match TRBD1. V gave up 0 bases and J gave up 7 bases; unmatched junction bases: 3. The length of the CDR3 is 15 residues. Per the germline V gene, CDR1 is MNHEY and CDR2 is SVGAGI. In DNA, the CDR3 is TGTGCCAGCAGTTACTCGCGGGACAGGGGTAATGAGCAGTTCTTC. This encodes CASSYSRDRGNEQFF.

This chain uses TRBV7-3 with TRBJ2-1; D is undetermined. The CDR3 contains 13 residues. V shed 3 bases and J shed 5 bases, with 8 bases lying between them. The germline gives CDR1 SGHTA, CDR2 FQGTGA. CDR3 nucleotide sequence: TGTGCCAGCAGCTTGGGTTCCAACAATGAGCAGTTCTTC. This sequence encodes CASSLGSNNEQFF.

The chain is built from TRBV23-1 and TRBJ1-1; D may be TRBD1 (5 bases). TRBV23-1 qualifies as an ORF whose function is uncertain. The CDR3 consists of 14 residues. Between the trimmed V and J ends, which lost 4 bases and 2 bases, there was a span of 11 bases. This CDR3 is CASSPQGFNTEAFF. The DNA of the CDR3 is TGCGCCAGCAGTCCTCAGGGTTTCAACACTGAAGCTTTCTTT.

The chain recombines TRBV12-5 with TRBJ2-2, with D possibly being TRBD1 or TRBD2 (5 bases each). Trimming took off 5 bases at V and 6 bases at J, with 16 bases between the two ends. CDR3 length: 15 residues. Germline CDR1 reads LGHNT; CDR2 reads FRNRAP. The CDR3, as DNA: TGTGCTAGTGGTATCGGGACCTCCCGGCCCGGGGAGCTGTTTTTT. Its translation: CASGIGTSRPGELFF.

This sequence joins TRBV19 and TRBJ1-1; tentative D call: TRBD1 (5 bases). Germline V gene lookup returns CDR1 LNHDA and CDR2 SQIVND (reference sequence). The CDR3 is made up of 14 amino acids. The V and J ends lost 5 bases and 5 bases respectively, with 15 bases between them. The CDR3: CASSAAGFRTEAFF. The CDR3 DNA sequence: TGTGCCAGTAGTGCTGCAGGGTTTCGGACTGAAGCTTTCTTT.

The V and J genes are TRBV2 and TRBJ1-5; 9 bases align to TRBD1. Trimming took 9 bases from V and 7 from J; bases not matched to a gene: 7. This CDR3 contains 13 residues. Germline CDR1 reads SNHLY; CDR2 reads FYNNEI. CDR3 in amino acids: CASRTGVHQPQHF. In DNA form, the CDR3 reads TGTGCCAGTAGGACAGGGGTGCACCAGCCCCAGCATTTT.

This clone appeared once. The chain uses TRBV3-1 (or the pseudogene TRBV3-2) and TRBJ2-5; no clear D. CDR1 and CDR2 from the germline V gene are LGHDT and YNNKEL (reference sequence). The CDR3 covers 12 residues. The V and J ends lost 4 bases and 0 bases respectively, with 3 bases between them. The CDR3 is CASSRNQETQYF. The CDR3 DNA reads TGTGCCAGCAGCCGGAACCAAGAGACCCAGTACTTC.

V is TRBV6-5 and J is TRBJ1-1, with no clear D. Looked up from germline, CDR1 is MNHEY and CDR2 is SVGAGI. Between the trimmed V and J ends, which lost 5 bases and 3 bases, there was a span of 10 bases. The CDR3 loop spans 13 amino acids. Here the CDR3 reads CASSQQPHTEAFF. The CDR3 DNA follows: TGTGCCAGCAGTCAACAGCCCCACACTGAAGCTTTCTTT.

The gene calls are TRBV18 and TRBJ1-6; D is uncertain. Trimming cost V 4 bases and J 6 bases, with 10 bases left between them. From germline, CDR1 is KGHSH and CDR2 LQKENI. This CDR3 is 14 amino acids long. The CDR3 coding sequence is TGTGCCAGCTCACTAGCGGTTATTAATTCACCCCTCCACTTT. Encoded protein: CASSLAVINSPLHF.

This clone has only one observation. The chain carries TRBV28 and TRBJ2-7, with 11 positions matching TRBD2. In germline, CDR1 is MDHEN, CDR2 SYDVKM. V was pared by 9 bases and J by 5 bases, with 6 bases of the junction left unmatched. This CDR3 has 13 amino acids. This chain's CDR3 is CASHSGGAHEQYF. CDR3 sequence (DNA): TGTGCCAGTCATAGCGGGGGGGCTCACGAGCAGTACTTC.

This chain joins TRBV19 and TRBJ2-2, with 10 bases lining up with TRBD1. J gave up 0 bases and V 5 bases, and 15 bases lay outside the gene matches. The CDR3 has 20 amino acids. Germline CDR1 and CDR2: LNHDA and SQIVND (reference sequence). The CDR3, as DNA: TGTGCCAGTAGTTCGGACAGGGGGTTTTGGAGCAACGCGAACACCGGGGAGCTGTTTTTT. Amino acid sequence: CASSSDRGFWSNANTGELFF. Looking up the rest from reference TRBV19 and TRBJ2-2 gives the full variable domain: DGGITQSPKYLFRKEGQNVTLSCEQNLNHDAMYWYRQDPGQGLRLIYYSQIVNDFQKGDIAEGYSVSREKKESFPLTVTSAQKNPTAFYLCASSSDRGFWSNANTGELFFGEGSRLTVL.

The chain uses TRBV6-5 and TRBJ2-5; 7 nucleotides agree with TRBD2. Germline CDR1 and CDR2: MNHEY and SVGAGI. Losses at the gene ends were 8 bases for V and 6 bases for J; bases not matched to a gene: 9. The CDR3 extends over 13 amino acids. CDR3 protein: CASRGERGQTQYF. CDR3 DNA sequence: TGTGCCAGCCGGGGGGAAAGAGGTCAGACCCAGTACTTC.

The J gene is TRBJ1-2, the V gene TRBV9; D unclear. This CDR3 spans 16 amino acids. The V and J ends lost 0 bases and 5 bases respectively, with 17 bases between them. Germline V gene sequence: CDR1 SGDLS, CDR2 YYNGEE. CDR3 residues: CASSVATWGGIYGYTF. The CDR3 nucleotides are TGTGCCAGCAGCGTAGCTACATGGGGAGGGATTTATGGCTACACCTTC. Together with reference TRBV9 and TRBJ1-2, the CDR3 gives the full variable domain: DSGVTQTPKHLITATGQRVTLRCSPRSGDLSVYWYQQSLDQGLQFLIQYYNGEERAKGNILERFSAQQFPDLHSELNLSSLELGDSALYFCASSVATWGGIYGYTFGSGTRLTVV.

The chain employs TRBV27 and TRBJ1-5; D unresolved. Trimming took 5 bases from V and 1 from J, leaving 15 bases between them. Germline V lookup: CDR1 MNHEY, CDR2 SMNVEV (reference sequence). This CDR3 region has 16 residues. The CDR3 sequence: CASSPRSRESNQPQHF. CDR3 bases: TGTGCCAGCAGTCCCCGCTCCCGGGAAAGCAATCAGCCCCAGCATTTT.

The V and J genes are TRBV12-3 or TRBV12-4 and TRBJ1-1, with D uncertain. Trimming took off 6 bases at V and 3 bases at J, with 11 bases between the two ends. There are 13 residues in the CDR3. CDR3 amino acids: CASRTDSDTEAFF. The CDR3 nucleotides are TGTGCCAGCAGGACCGATTCGGACACTGAAGCTTTCTTT.